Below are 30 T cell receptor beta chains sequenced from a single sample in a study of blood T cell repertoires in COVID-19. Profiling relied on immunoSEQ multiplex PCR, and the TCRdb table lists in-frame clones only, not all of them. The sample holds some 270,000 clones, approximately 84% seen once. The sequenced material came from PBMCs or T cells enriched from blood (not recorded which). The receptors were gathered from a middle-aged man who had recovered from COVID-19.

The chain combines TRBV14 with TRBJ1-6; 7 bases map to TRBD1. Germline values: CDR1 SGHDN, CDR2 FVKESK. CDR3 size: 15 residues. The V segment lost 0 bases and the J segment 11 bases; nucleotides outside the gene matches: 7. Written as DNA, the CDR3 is TGTGCCAGCAGCCAAGATCCAGGGGGTATAGCACCCCTCCACTTT. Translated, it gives CASSQDPGGIAPLHF.

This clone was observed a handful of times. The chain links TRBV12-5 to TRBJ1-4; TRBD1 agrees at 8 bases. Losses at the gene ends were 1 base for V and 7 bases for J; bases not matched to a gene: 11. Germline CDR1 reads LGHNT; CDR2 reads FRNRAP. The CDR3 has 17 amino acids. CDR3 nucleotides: TGTGCTAGTGGTTTGGGGACAGGGCTGTTGATGGGTGAAAAACTGTTTTTT. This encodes CASGLGTGLLMGEKLFF.

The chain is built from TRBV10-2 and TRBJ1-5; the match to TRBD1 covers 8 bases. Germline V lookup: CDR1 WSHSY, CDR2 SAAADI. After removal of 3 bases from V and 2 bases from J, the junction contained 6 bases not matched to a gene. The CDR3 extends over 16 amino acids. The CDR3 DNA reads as TGCGCCAGCAGTGAAGAGACAGGGGCGCGCAATCAGCCCCAGCATTTT. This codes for CASSEETGARNQPQHF.

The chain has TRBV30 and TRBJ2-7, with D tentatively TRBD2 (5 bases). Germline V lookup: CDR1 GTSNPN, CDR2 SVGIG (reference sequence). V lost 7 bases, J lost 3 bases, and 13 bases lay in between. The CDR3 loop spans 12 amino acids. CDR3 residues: CASREGGYEQYF. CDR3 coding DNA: TGTGCCTCGAGAGAGGGCGGCTACGAGCAGTACTTC.

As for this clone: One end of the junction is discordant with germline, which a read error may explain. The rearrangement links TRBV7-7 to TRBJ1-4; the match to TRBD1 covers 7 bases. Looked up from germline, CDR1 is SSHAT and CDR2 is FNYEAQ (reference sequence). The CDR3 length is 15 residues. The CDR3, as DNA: TGTGCTAGCAGCTTGGGGACAGACTTTAATGAAAAACTGTTTTTT. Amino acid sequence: CASSLGTDFNEKLFF.

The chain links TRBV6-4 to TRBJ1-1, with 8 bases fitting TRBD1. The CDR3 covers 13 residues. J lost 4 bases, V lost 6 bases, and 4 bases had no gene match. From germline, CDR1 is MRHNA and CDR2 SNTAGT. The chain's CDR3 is CASRVGQGTEAFF. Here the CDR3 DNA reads TGTGCCAGCAGGGTTGGACAGGGCACTGAAGCTTTCTTT.

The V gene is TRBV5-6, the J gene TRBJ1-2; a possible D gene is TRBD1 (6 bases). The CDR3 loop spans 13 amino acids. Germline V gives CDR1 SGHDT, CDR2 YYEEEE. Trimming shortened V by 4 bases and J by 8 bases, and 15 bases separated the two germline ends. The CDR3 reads CASSPSTGYGYTF. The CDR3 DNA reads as TGTGCCAGCAGCCCCTCTACAGGGTACGGCTACACCTTC.

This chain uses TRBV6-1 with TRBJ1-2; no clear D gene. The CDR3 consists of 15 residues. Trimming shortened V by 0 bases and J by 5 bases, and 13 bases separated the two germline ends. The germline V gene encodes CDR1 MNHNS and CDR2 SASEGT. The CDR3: CASSEAYTPQYGYTF. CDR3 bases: TGTGCCAGCAGTGAAGCGTACACGCCTCAATATGGCTACACCTTC.

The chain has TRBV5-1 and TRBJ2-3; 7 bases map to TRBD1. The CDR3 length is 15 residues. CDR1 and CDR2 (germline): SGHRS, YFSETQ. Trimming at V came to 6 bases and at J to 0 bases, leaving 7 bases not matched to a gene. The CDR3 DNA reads TGCGCCAGCACAACCGGGACAGCTAGCACAGATACGCAGTATTTT. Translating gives CASTTGTASTDTQYF.

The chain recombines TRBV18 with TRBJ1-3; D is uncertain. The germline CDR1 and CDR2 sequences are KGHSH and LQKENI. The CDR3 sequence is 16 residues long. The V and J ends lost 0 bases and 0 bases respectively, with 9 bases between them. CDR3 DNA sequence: TGTGCCAGCTCACCACCTTCAGGCCTCTCTGGAAACACCATATATTTT. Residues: CASSPPSGLSGNTIYF.

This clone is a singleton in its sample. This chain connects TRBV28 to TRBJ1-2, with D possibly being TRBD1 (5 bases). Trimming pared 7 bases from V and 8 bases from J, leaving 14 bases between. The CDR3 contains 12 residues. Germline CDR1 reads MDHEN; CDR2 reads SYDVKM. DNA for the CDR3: TGTGCCAGCAAGCAGGGTAACAAGGGCTACACCTTC. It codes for CASKQGNKGYTF.

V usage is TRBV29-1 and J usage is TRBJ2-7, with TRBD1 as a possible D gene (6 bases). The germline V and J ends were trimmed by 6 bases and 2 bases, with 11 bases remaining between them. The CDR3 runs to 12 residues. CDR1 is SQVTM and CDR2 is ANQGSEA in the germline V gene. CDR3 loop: CSVQTGPYEQYF. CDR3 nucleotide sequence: TGCAGCGTGCAGACAGGTCCCTACGAGCAGTACTTC.

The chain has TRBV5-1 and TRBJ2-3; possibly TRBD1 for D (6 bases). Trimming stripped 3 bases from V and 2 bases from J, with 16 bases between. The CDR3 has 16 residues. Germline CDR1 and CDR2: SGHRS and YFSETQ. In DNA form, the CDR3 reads TGCGCCAGCAGCTCTTGGAGGACAGTGGACACAGATACGCAGTATTTT. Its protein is CASSSWRTVDTDTQYF.

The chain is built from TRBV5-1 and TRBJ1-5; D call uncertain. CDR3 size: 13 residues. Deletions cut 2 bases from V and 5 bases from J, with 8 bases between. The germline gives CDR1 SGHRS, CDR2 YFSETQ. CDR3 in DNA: TGCGCCAGCAGCTTTGACATATATCAGCCCCAGCATTTT. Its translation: CASSFDIYQPQHF.

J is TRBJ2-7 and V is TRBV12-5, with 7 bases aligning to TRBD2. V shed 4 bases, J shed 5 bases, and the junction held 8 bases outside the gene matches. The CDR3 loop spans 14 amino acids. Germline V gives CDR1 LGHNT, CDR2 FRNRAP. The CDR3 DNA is TGTGCTAGTGGTTCTCGACTAGCCTCGGACGAGCAGTACTTC. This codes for CASGSRLASDEQYF.

CDR3 residues: CASSPSRNQPQHF. The CDR3 nucleotides read TGTGCCAGTAGTCCCTCTCGGAATCAGCCCCAGCATTTT. The chain combines TRBV19 with TRBJ1-5; unclear D gene. This CDR3 contains 13 residues. CDR1 and CDR2 from the germline V gene are LNHDA and SQIVND (reference sequence). The germline V and J ends were trimmed by 5 bases and 4 bases, with 9 bases remaining between them.

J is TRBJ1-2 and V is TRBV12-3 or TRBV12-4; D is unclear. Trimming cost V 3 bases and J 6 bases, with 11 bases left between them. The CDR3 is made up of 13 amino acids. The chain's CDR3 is CASSFVSVDGYTF. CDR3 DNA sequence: TGTGCCAGCAGTTTTGTCTCGGTGGATGGCTACACCTTC.

CDR3 loop: CASSQQSLTGIDTEAFF. For the CDR3, the DNA is TGCGCCAGCAGCCAACAATCCCTTACAGGGATCGACACTGAAGCTTTCTTT. The rearrangement uses TRBV4-1 and TRBJ1-1; D is perhaps TRBD1 (6 bases). The germline V and J ends were trimmed by 2 bases and 3 bases, with 19 bases remaining between them. The CDR3 contains 17 residues. CDR1 and CDR2 from the germline V gene are MGHRA and YSYEKL.

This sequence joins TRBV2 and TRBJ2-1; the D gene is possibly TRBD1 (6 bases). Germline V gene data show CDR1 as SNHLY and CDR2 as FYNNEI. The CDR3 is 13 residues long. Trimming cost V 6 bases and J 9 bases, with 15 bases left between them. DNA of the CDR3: TGTGCCAGCAGAGCAGGATCACAGGGTGAGCAGTTCTTC. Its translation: CASRAGSQGEQFF.

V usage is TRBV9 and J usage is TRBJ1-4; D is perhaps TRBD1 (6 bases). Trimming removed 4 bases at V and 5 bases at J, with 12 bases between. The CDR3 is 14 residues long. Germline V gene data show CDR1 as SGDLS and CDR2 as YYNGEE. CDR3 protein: CASSTSQGNEKLFF. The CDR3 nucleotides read TGTGCCAGCAGCACGTCCCAGGGGAATGAAAAACTGTTTTTT. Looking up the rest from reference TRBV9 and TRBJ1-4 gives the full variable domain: DSGVTQTPKHLITATGQRVTLRCSPRSGDLSVYWYQQSLDQGLQFLIQYYNGEERAKGNILERFSAQQFPDLHSELNLSSLELGDSALYFCASSTSQGNEKLFFGSGTQLSVL.

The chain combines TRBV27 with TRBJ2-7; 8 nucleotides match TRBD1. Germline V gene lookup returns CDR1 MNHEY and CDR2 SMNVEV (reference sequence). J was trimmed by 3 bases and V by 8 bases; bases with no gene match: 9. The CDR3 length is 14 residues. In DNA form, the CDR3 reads TGTGCCAGCCGACCGGGACAGGTAATCTACGAGCAGTACTTC. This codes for CASRPGQVIYEQYF.

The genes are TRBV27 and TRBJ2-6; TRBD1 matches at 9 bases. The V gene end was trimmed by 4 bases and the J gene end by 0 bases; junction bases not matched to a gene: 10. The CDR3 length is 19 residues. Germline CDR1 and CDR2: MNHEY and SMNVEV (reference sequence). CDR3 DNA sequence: TGTGCCAGCAGTTCTGACCGGGACAGGGCAAACTCTGGGGCCAACGTCCTGACTTTC. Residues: CASSSDRDRANSGANVLTF.

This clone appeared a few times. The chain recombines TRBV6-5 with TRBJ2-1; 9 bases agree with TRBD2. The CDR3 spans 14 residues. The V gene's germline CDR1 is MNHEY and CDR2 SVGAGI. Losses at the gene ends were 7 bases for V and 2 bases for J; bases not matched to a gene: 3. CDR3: CASMRGGTYNEQFF. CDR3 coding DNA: TGTGCCAGCATGCGGGGGGGGACCTACAATGAGCAGTTCTTC.

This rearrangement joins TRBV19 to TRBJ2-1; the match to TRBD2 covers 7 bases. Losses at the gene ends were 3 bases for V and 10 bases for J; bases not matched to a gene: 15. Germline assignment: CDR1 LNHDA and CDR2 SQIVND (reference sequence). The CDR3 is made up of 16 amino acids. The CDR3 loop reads CASSMGSGGPPREQFF. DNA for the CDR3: TGTGCCAGTAGTATGGGCTCGGGGGGACCTCCAAGGGAGCAGTTCTTC.

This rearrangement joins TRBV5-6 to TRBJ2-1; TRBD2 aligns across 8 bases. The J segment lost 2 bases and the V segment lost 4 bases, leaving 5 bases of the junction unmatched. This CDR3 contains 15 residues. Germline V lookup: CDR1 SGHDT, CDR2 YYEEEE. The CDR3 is CASSRYGRAYNEQFF. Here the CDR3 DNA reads TGTGCCAGCAGCCGATACGGGAGGGCCTACAATGAGCAGTTCTTC.

The CDR3 loop reads CASSSNRDRAEQYF. The CDR3 DNA sequence: TGTGCCAGCAGCTCCAACCGGGACAGGGCCGAGCAGTACTTC. The genes are TRBV11-2 and TRBJ2-7, with 9 positions matching TRBD1. The CDR3 consists of 14 residues. V trimming: 4 bases; J trimming: 6 bases; junction bases outside the gene matches: 7. Germline V lookup: CDR1 SGHAT, CDR2 FQNNGV.

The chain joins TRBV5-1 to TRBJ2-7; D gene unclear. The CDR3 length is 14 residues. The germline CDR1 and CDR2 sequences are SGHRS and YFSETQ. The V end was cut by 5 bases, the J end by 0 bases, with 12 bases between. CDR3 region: CASSQTGTSYEQYF. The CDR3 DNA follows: TGCGCCAGCAGTCAAACGGGTACCTCCTACGAGCAGTACTTC.

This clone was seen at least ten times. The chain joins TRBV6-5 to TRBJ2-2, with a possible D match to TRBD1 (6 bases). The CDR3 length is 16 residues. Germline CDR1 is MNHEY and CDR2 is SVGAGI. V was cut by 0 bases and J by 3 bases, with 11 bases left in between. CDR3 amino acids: CASSYSADRHTGELFF. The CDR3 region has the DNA TGTGCCAGCAGTTACTCAGCAGACAGGCACACCGGGGAGCTGTTTTTT.

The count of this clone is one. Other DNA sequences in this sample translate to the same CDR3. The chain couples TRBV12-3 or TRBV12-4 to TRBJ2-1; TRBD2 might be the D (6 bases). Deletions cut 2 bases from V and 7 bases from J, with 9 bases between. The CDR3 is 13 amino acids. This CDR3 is CASSLPGGNEQFF. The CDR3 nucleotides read TGTGCCAGCAGTTTACCCGGGGGAAATGAGCAGTTCTTC.

The CDR3 coding sequence is TGTGCCAGTACCTCGTTATCAGGTGGAAACACCATATATTTT. Translation: CASTSLSGGNTIYF. The chain uses TRBV19 and TRBJ1-3; D is undetermined. The V end lost 7 bases, the J end lost 3 bases, and 13 bases lay between the germline ends. CDR1 is LNHDA, CDR2 SQIVND, per germline (reference sequence). This CDR3 contains 14 residues.